The present T cell receptor (beta chain) was sequenced within a study of T-cell memory formation after mild COVID-19. MiXCR was run by TCRdb on the 5' RACE reads, yielding one entry per CDR3 protein. The sample has hundreds of thousands of distinct CDR3 sequences; around 27% are singletons. A few counts support this clonotype. V dropped 2 bases and J dropped 6 bases, with 16 bases sitting between them. Germline CDR1 and CDR2: SEHNR and FQNEAQ (reference sequence). The length of the CDR3 is 15 residues. This clonotype originated in an adult woman who had mild COVID-19 (a few samples of this study predate the infection). Cell type and time point are not known. Source material: PBMCs or a T cell subset sorted from them (not recorded which). This sequence joins TRBV7-9 and TRBJ1-2; perhaps TRBD1 as D (5 bases). The CDR3 nucleotides are TGTGCCAGCAGCTTAATCTCCGAGGGGAAAGATGGCTACACCTTC. Translated: CASSLISEGKDGYTF.